This T cell receptor beta chain was profiled in a study of cytomegalovirus exposure and HLA in healthy donors. CDR3 length: 16 amino acids. Deletions cut 1 base from V and 6 bases from J, with 19 bases between. Germline V gene lookup returns CDR1 GTSNPN and CDR2 SVGIG (reference sequence). Primers for the PCR totalled 60 Vbeta and 13 Jbeta. Here immunoSEQ multiplex PCR was the method, and the copy in TCRdb shows in-frame clones only, minus some. The sample has some 150,000 clones, roughly 80% seen once; the top ten hold about 0.77%. This TCR derives from a woman under 30 in good health and CMV-seronegative. This rearrangement joins TRBV30 to TRBJ1-5; a weak D match, TRBD1 (6 bases). The sequencing sample was made of PBMCs. The CDR3 loop is CAWSDPGQILFQPQHF. The CDR3 region has the DNA TGTGCCTGGAGTGACCCCGGACAGATTTTGTTTCAGCCCCAGCATTTT.